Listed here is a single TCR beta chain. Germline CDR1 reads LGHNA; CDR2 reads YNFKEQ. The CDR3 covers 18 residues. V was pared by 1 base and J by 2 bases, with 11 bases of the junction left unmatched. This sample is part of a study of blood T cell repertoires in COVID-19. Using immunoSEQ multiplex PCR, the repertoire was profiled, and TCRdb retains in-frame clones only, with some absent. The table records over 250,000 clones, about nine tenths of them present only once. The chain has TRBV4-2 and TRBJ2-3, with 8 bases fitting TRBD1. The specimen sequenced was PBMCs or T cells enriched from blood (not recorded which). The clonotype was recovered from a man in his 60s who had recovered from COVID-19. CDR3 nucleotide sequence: TGTGCCAGCAGCCAAGGGGCAGGGGGCGGTTTAACCACAGATACGCAGTATTTT. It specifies CASSQGAGGGLTTDTQYF.